The clone carrying this T cell receptor beta chain was seen many times. The record originates from a study of T-cell reconstitution after alpha-beta-depleted transplantation in children. Germline assignment: CDR1 SNHLY and CDR2 FYNNEI. This CDR3 region has 14 residues. The V segment lost 6 bases and the J segment 6 bases; nucleotides outside the gene matches: 6. The library targeted TCRbeta and was prepared with unique molecular identifiers. In TCRdb, the PCR reads were re-called with MiXCR into one record per CDR3 protein. Here the sample spans over 150,000 distinct CDR3 sequences, 6.5% to 7.5% being singletons.

The rearrangement links TRBV2 to TRBJ1-5; 9 bases fit TRBD1. The sequenced sample was PBMCs from the stem cell graft donor, obtained from the stem cell graft. The source is a human donor who donated a stem cell graft to a child with Wiskott-Aldrich syndrome. This CDR3 is CASSGQGMGQPQHF. As DNA, the CDR3 is TGTGCCAGCAGCGGACAGGGGATGGGTCAGCCCCAGCATTTT.